This T cell receptor (beta chain) derives from a study of blood T cells in healthy people across ages. This clonotype has a count of ten or more. Germline values: CDR1 DFQATT, CDR2 SNEGSKA (reference sequence). There are 17 residues in the CDR3. V dropped 0 bases and J dropped 0; count of bases not matched to a gene: 8. The authors ran a second PCR of roughly 7 to 11 cycles using a sample-barcoded 5' primer and a J-beta primer mix. TCRdb reanalysed the 5' RACE reads using MiXCR and keeps one entry per CDR3 protein. The profile shows around 650,000 distinct CDR3 sequences, around 38% of them singletons.

This chain links TRBV20-1 with TRBJ2-7; 10 nucleotides agree with TRBD2. This TCR derives from a man older than 75 in good health. The source material was blood. This CDR3 is CSARDPTSGVPSYEQYF. The CDR3, as DNA: TGCAGTGCTAGAGATCCCACTAGCGGGGTCCCCTCCTACGAGCAGTACTTC.